This T cell receptor beta chain was profiled in a study of yellow fever vaccine responses in identical twins. TCRdb analysed the RT-PCR reads with MiXCR anew, one entry per CDR3 protein. Found here are about 2,200 distinct CDR3 sequences, roughly 80% of them singletons; the top ten hold roughly 3.2%. V shed 7 bases and J 5 bases; nucleotides not matched to a gene: 7. Germline V gene lookup returns CDR1 SQVTM and CDR2 ANQGSEA. This CDR3 is built from 12 residues. The material was T cells from blood (PBMCs), unsorted or a sorted subset (not recorded which), obtained before or after yellow fever vaccination (not recorded which). The sequence was collected from a woman aged 18-29 years who received the yellow fever vaccine. The chain has TRBV29-1 and TRBJ2-5; 7 bases align to TRBD1. The CDR3 sequence: CSEKDRVETQYF. CDR3 coding DNA: TGCAGCGAAAAAGACAGGGTTGAGACCCAGTACTTC.